This TCR beta chain was recovered during a study of blood T cell repertoires in COVID-19. Germline CDR1 reads SGDLS; CDR2 reads YYNGEE. Trimming took 5 bases from V and 2 from J; bases not matched to a gene: 11. The CDR3 runs 17 residues. As processed by the authors: Reference gene primers were amplified, and this amplification served to estimate nucleated cell counts. The assay was immunoSEQ multiplex PCR, and TCRdb's table has in-frame clones only and misses some. That table is the source of V, J and clone size, and D and trimming were worked out from the DNA. The sample lists approximately 220,000 clones; around four fifths were seen once.

The gene calls are TRBV9 and TRBJ2-3, with 10 bases matching TRBD2. This sequence originates from a woman aged 55 to 70 who had recovered from COVID-19. Input material: peripheral blood. CDR3 nucleotides: TGTGCCAGCAGTGATACCAGACTAGCGGGTAACACAGATACGCAGTATTTT. Translated: CASSDTRLAGNTDTQYF.